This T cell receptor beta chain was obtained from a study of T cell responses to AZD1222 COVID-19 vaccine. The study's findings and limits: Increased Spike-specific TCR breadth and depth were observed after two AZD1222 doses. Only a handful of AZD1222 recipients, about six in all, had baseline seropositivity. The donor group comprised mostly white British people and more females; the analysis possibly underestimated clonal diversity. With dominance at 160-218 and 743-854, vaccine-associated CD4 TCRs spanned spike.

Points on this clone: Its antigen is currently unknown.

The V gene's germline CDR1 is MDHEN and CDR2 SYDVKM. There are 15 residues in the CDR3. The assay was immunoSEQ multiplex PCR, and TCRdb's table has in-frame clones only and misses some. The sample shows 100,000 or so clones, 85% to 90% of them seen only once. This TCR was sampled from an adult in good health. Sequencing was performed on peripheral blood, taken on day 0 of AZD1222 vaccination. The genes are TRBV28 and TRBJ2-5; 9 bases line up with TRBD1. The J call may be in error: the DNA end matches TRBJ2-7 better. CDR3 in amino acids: CASNPPGQGWYEQYF. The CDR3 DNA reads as TGTGCCAGCAATCCTCCCGGACAGGGGTGGTACGAGCAGTACTTC.